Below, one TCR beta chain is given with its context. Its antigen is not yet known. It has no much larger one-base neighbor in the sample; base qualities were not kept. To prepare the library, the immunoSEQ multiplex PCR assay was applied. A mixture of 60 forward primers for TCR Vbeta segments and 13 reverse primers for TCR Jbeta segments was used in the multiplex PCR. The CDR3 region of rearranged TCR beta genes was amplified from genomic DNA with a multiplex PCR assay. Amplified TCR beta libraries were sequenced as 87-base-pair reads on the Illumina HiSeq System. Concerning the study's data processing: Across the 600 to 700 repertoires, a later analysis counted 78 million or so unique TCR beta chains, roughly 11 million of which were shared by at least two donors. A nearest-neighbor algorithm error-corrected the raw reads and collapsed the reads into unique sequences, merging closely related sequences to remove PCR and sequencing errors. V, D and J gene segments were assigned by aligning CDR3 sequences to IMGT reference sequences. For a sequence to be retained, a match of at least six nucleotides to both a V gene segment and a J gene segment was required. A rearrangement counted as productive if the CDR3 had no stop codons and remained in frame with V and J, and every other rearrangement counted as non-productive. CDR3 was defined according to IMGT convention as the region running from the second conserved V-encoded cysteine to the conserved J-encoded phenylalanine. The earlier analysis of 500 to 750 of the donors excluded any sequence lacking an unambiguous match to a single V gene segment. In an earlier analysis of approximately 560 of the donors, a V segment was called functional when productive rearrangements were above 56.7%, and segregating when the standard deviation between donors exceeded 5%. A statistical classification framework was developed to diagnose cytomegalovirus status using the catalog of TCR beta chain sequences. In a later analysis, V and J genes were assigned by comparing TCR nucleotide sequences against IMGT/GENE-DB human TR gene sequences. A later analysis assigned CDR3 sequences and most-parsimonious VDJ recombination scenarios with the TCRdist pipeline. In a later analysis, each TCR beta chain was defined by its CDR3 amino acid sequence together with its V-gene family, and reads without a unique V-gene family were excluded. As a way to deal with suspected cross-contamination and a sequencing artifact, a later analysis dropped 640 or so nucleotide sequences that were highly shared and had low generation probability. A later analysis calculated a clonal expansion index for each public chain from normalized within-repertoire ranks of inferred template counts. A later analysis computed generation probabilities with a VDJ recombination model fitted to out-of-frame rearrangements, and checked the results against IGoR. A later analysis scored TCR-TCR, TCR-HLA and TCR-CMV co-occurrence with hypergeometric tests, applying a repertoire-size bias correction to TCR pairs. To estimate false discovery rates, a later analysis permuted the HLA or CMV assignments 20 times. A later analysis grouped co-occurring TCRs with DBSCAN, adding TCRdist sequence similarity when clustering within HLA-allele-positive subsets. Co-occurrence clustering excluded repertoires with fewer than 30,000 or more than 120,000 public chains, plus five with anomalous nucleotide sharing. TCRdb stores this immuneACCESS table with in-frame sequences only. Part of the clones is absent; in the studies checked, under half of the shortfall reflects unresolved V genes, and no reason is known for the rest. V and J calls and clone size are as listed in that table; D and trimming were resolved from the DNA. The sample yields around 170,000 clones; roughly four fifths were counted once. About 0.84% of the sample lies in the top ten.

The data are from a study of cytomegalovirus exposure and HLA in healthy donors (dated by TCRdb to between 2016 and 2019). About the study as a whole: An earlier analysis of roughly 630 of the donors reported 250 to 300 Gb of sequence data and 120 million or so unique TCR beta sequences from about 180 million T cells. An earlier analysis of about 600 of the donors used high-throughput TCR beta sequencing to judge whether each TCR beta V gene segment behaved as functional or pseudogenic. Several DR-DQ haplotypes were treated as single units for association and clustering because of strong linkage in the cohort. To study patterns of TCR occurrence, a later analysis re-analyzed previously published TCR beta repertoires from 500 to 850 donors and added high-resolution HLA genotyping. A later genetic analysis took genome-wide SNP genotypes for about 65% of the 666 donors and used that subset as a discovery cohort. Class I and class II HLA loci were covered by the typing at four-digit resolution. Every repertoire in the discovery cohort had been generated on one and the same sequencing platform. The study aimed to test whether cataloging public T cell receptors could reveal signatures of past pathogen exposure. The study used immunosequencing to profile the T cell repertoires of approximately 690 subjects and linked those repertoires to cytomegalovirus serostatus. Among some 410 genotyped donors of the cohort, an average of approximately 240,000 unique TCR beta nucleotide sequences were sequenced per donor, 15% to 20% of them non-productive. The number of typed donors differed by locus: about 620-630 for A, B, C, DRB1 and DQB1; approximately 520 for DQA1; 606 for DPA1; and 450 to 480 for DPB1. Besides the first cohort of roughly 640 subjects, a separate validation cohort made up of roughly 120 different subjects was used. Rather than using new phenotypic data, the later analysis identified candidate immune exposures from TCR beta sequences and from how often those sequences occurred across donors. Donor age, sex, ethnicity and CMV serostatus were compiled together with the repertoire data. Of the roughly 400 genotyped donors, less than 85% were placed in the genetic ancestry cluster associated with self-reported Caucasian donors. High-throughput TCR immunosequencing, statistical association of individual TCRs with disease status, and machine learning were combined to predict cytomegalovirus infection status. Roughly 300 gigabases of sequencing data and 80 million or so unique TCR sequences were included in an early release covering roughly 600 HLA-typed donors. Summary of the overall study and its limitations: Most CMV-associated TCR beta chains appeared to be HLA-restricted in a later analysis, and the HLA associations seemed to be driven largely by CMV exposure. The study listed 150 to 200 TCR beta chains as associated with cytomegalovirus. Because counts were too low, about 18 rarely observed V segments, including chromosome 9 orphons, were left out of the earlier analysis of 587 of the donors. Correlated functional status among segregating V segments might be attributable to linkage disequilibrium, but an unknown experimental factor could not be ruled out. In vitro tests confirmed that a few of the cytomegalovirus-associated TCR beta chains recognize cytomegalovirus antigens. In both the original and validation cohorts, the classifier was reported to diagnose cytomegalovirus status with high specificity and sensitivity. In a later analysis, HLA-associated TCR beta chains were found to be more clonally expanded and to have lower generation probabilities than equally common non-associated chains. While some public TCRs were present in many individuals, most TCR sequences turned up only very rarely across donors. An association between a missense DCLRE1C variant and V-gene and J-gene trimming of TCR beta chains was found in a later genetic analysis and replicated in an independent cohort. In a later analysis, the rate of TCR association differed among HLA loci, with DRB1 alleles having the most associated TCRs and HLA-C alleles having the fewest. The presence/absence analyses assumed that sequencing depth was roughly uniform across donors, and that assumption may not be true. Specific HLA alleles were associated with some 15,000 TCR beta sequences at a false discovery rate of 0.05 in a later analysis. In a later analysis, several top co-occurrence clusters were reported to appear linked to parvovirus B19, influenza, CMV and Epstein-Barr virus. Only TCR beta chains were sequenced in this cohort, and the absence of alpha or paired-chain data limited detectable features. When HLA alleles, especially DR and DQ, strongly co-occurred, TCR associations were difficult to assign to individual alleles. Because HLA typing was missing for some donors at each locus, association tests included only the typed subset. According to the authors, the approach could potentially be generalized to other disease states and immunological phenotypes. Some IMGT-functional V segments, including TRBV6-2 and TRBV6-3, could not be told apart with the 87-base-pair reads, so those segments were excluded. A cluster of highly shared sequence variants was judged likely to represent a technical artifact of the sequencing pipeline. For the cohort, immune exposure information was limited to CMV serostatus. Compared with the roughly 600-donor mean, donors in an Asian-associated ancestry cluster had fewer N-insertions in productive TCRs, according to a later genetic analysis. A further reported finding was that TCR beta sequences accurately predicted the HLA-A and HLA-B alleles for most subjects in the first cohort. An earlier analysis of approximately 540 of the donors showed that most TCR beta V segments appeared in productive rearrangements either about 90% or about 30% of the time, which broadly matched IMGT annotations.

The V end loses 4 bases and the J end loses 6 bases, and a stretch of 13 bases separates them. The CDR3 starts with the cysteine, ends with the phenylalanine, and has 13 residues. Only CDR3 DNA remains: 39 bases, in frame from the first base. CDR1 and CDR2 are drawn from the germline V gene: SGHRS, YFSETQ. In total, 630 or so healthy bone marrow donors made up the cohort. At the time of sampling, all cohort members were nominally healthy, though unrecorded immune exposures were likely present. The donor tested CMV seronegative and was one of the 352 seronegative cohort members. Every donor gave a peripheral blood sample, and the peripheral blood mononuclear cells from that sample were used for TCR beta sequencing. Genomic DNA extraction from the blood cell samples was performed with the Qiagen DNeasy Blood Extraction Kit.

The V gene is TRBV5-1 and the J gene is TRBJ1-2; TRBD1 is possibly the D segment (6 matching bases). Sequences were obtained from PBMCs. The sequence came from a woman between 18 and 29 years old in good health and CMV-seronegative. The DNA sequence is TGCGCCAGCAGCCTAGGAGACAGGCATGGCTACACCTTC. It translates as CASSLGDRHGYTF.